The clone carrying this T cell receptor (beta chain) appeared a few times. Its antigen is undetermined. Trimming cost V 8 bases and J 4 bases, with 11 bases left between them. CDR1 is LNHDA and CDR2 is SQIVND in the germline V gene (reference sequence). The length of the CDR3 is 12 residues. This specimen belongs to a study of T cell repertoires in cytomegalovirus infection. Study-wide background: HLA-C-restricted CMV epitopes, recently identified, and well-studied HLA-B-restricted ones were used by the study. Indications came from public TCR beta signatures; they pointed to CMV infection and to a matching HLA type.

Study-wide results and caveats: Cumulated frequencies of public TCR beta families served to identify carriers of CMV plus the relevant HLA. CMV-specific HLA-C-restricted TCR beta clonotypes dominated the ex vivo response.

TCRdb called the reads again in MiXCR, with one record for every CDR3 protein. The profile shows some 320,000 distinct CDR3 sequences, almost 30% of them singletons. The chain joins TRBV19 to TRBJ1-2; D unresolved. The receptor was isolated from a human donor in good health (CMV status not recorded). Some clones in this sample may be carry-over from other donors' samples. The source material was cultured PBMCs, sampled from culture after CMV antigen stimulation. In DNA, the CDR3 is TGTGCCAGTGGCGACGGACGCTATGGCTACACCTTC. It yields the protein CASGDGRYGYTF.